This T cell receptor beta chain was observed in a study of shared clonotypes between healthy human individuals. Study observations and caveats: Sample collection involved blood only; tissue repertoires are likely different. A generally larger estimated richness was seen in naive subsets than in memory subsets.

Concerning this clone: Its antigen is currently unknown.

Deep-level settings were used for running the assay. The data were produced by immunoSEQ multiplex PCR, yet TCRdb's version contains in-frame clones alone and is incomplete. The sample lists about 1.1 million clones; around three quarters were seen once. Germline assignment: CDR1 SNHLY and CDR2 FYNNEI. The junction had 6 bases not matched to a gene; V was cut back by 5 bases and J by 7 bases. This CDR3 has 13 residues. The sequencing input was memory CD4+ T cells from PBMCs. Documented subset: CD45RA-negative fraction. The clonotype was recovered from a man aged 18 to 29 in good health. Some clones in this sample may be carry-over from other donors' samples. The chain links TRBV2 to TRBJ1-2, with 8 positions matching TRBD1. The CDR3 DNA follows: TGTGCCAGCAGTCCTCGGACAGGGTTTGGCTACACCTTC. This sequence encodes CASSPRTGFGYTF.